The following is a T cell receptor (beta chain) sequence with its context. Antigen unknown. The entry originates in a study of Tregs in tolerant kidney transplant recipients. General study points: Donor-specific Treg expansion exceeded global Treg expansion in tolerant patients, suggesting antigen drive. Changing PCR primers prevented nucleotide comparison between some patients' samples.

Before regulatory T cell sorting, thawed PBMCs rested overnight at 37°C in around 200 IU/ml IL-2. The data were produced by immunoSEQ multiplex PCR, yet TCRdb's version contains in-frame clones alone and is incomplete. The sample holds roughly 80,000 clones; under 95% are singletons and the top ten take approximately 0.3%. This material consisted of Tregs from blood, taken before the transplant. This TCR derives from a human donor who received a combined kidney and bone marrow transplant.

CDR3 amino acids: CASSPLADNEQFF. The CDR3 DNA reads TGTGCCAGCAGCCCACTAGCGGACAATGAGCAGTTCTTC. The gene calls are TRBV28 and TRBJ2-1, with TRBD2 matching 8 bases. Per the germline V gene, CDR1 is MDHEN and CDR2 is SYDVKM. Trimming removed 6 bases from V and 5 bases from J; junction bases left unmatched: 3. This CDR3 is built from 13 residues. Drawing the rest from reference TRBV28 and TRBJ2-1, the complete variable domain is DVKVTQSSRYLVKRTGEKVFLECVQDMDHENMFWYRQDPGLGLRLIYFSYDVKMKEKGDIPEGYSVSREKKERFSLILESASTNQTSMYLCASSPLADNEQFFGPGTRLTVL.